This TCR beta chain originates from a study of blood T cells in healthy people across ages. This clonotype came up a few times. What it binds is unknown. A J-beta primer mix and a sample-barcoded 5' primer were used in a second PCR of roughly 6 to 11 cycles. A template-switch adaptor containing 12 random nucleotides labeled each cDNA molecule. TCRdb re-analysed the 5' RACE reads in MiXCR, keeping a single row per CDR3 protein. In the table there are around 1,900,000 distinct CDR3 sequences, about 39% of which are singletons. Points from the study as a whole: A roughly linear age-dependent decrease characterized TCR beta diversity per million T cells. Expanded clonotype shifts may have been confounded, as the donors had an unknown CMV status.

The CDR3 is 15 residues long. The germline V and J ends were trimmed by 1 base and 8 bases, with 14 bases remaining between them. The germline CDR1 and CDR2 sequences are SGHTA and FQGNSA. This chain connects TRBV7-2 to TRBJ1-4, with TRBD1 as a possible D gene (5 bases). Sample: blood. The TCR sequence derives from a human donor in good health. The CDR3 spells CASSLEAGAWEKLFF. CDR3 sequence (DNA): TGTGCCAGCAGCTTAGAGGCTGGGGCGTGGGAAAAACTGTTTTTT.